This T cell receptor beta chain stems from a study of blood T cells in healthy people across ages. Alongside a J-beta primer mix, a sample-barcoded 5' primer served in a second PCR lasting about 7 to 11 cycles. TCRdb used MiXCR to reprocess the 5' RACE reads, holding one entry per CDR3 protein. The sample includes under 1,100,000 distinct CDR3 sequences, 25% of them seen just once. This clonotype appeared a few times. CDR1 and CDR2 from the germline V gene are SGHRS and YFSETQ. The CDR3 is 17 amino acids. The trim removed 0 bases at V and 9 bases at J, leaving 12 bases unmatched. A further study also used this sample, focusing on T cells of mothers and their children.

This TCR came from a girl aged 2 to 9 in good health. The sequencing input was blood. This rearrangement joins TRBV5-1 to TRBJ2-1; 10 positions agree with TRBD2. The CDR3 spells CASSLAILAGELGEQFF. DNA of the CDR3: TGCGCCAGCAGCTTGGCCATTCTAGCGGGAGAGTTGGGTGAGCAGTTCTTC.